Presented here are 24 T cell receptor beta chains from one specimen sequenced in a study of post-analysis software for immune sequencing data. General observations from the study: TRBV5-6, TRBV5-1 and TRBV20-1 were among four to six TRBV segments more frequent in patients than controls.

Antigen specificity for these receptors is unknown. Incorporated into the TCR beta cDNA libraries were unique molecular identifiers, which served to reduce PCR and sequencing biases. TCRdb re-derived calls from the PCR reads in MiXCR, one entry per CDR3 protein. The top ten hold about an eighth of the sample, which has 350,000 to 450,000 distinct CDR3 sequences, less than 35% seen once. The sequenced material came from blood. Source of these receptors: a girl under 18 with multiple sclerosis.

V is TRBV15 and J is TRBJ1-1, with D uncertain. Germline assignment: CDR1 LNHNV and CDR2 YYDKDF (reference sequence). Deletions cut 3 bases from V and 4 bases from J, with 9 bases between. This CDR3 region has 13 residues. CDR3 protein: CATSRELGTEAFF. In DNA, the CDR3 is TGTGCCACCAGCAGGGAGTTGGGCACTGAAGCTTTCTTT.

This clonotype was picked up one time. The DNA for the CDR3 is TGTGCCAGCAGTGACCGAACGGGTTCCCTATATCGCTACACCTTC. This gives the protein CASSDRTGSLYRYTF. This chain connects TRBV27 to TRBJ1-2, with D unresolved. Trimming left V 5 bases short and J 9 bases short, with 22 bases between. From germline, CDR1 is MNHEY and CDR2 SMNVEV (reference sequence). The CDR3 spans 15 residues.

This clonotype was observed a few times. The CDR3 bases are TGTGCCAGCAGTTTATTAGACGGAATTGAGACTTTCTTT. It is translated as CASSLLDGIETFF. This chain links TRBV27 with TRBJ1-1, with D uncertain. Germline CDR1 and CDR2: MNHEY and SMNVEV (reference sequence). The V end was cut by 1 base, the J end by 12 bases, with 15 bases between. CDR3 length: 13 amino acids.

This clonotype has at least ten counts. The chain recombines TRBV7-2 with TRBJ2-1; D remains unclear. This CDR3 is 13 amino acids long. Looked up from germline, CDR1 is SGHTA and CDR2 is FQGNSA. V shed 3 bases and J shed 3 bases, with 6 bases lying between them. The DNA for the CDR3 is TGTGCCAGCAGCTTGCCTAGCTACAATGAGCAGTTCTTC. Translating gives CASSLPSYNEQFF.

The table lists this clonotype with a few counts. V gene TRBV4-1 combines with J gene TRBJ2-5, with 10 bases identical to TRBD2. This CDR3 has 16 amino acids. V shed 1 base and J 4 bases; nucleotides not matched to a gene: 6. Per germline, CDR1 MGHRA and CDR2 YSYEKL. The DNA of the CDR3 is TGCGCCAGCAGCCAAGGGCCTTTAGCGGGGGGAGAGACCCAGTACTTC. Translation: CASSQGPLAGGETQYF.

The chain has TRBV7-2 and TRBJ1-5, with TRBD1 identical over 7 bases. Germline trimming cut 5 bases from V and 5 bases from J; bases unmatched to any gene: 9. Germline V CDR1 and CDR2: SGHTA, FQGNSA. The CDR3 length is 15 residues. The chain's CDR3 is CASSPPGGVHQPQHF. The CDR3 region has the DNA TGTGCCAGCAGCCCGCCAGGGGGGGTTCATCAGCCCCAGCATTTT.

This clonotype was seen only a few times. V gene TRBV24-1 combines with J gene TRBJ2-3, with D maybe TRBD2 (6 bases). Looked up from germline, CDR1 is KGHDR and CDR2 is SFDVKD. The CDR3 runs 17 residues. V dropped 4 bases and J dropped 0 bases, with 16 bases sitting between them. The CDR3 spells CATSDPGVGGSTDTQYF. The CDR3, as DNA: TGTGCCACCAGTGACCCTGGGGTCGGGGGAAGCACAGATACGCAGTATTTT.

V and J are TRBV12-3 or TRBV12-4 and TRBJ2-7; possibly TRBD1 for D (6 bases). The end of the DNA is better explained by TRBJ2-5, so the J call may be wrong. This CDR3 has 15 amino acids. This CDR3 is CASSSTRVGGETQYF. The CDR3 DNA reads as TGTGCCAGCAGTTCAACCCGGGTAGGGGGAGAGACCCAGTACTTC.

This clonotype was detected a few times. The gene calls are TRBV20-1 and TRBJ2-7, with 8 bases matching TRBD2. Germline CDR1 is DFQATT and CDR2 is SNEGSKA (reference sequence). The CDR3 spans 16 residues. V shed 2 bases and J 3 bases; nucleotides not matched to a gene: 12. For the CDR3, the DNA is TGCAGTGCTAGACCTCGGGGGGGGCTCAACCACTACGAGCAGTACTTC. This encodes CSARPRGGLNHYEQYF.

The genes are TRBV7-2 and TRBJ2-1; no firm D call. The CDR3 runs to 14 residues. The ends were cut back, 1 base at V and 8 bases at J, with 12 bases in the middle. From germline, CDR1 is SGHTA and CDR2 FQGNSA. The CDR3 region has the DNA TGTGCCAGCAGCTTAGTAAGTCAGGACGATGAGCAGTTCTTC. This codes for CASSLVSQDDEQFF.

The chain joins TRBV7-9 to TRBJ2-5; a weak D match, TRBD1 (6 bases). Germline V lookup: CDR1 SEHNR, CDR2 FQNEAQ (reference sequence). The V end was cut by 5 bases, the J end by 4 bases, with 20 bases between. The CDR3 has 16 residues. CDR3 sequence (DNA): TGTGCCAGCAGCCCGCGGCACAGGGAACGGGGAGAGACCCAGTACTTC. Translation gives CASSPRHRERGETQYF. Full variable domain (missing parts from reference TRBV7-9 and TRBJ2-5): DTGVSQNPRHKITKRGQNVTFRCDPISEHNRLYWYRQTLGQGPEFLTYFQNEAQLEKSRLLSDRFSAERPKGSFSTLEIQRTEQGDSAMYLCASSPRHRERGETQYFGPGTRLLVL.

This clonotype has a handful of counts. V usage is TRBV4-3 and J usage is TRBJ2-5; tentatively, D is TRBD1 or TRBD2 (5 bases each). The CDR3 is 16 residues long. The V gene's germline CDR1 is LGHNA and CDR2 YSLEER. Between the trimmed V and J ends, which lost 4 bases and 5 bases, there was a span of 20 bases. Here the CDR3 reads CASSPGTGASWETQYF. The CDR3 region has the DNA TGCGCCAGCAGCCCAGGAACTGGGGCTAGCTGGGAGACCCAGTACTTC.

This chain connects TRBV6-5 to TRBJ2-3; D gene uncertain. The V and J ends lost 0 bases and 1 base respectively, with 11 bases between them. This CDR3 comprises 16 residues. The germline gives CDR1 MNHEY, CDR2 SVGAGI. Here the CDR3 DNA reads TGTGCCAGCAGTTACTCGATGCACGGAGGCACAGATACGCAGTATTTT. It is translated as CASSYSMHGGTDTQYF.

The chain uses TRBV4-1 and TRBJ1-4; no firm D call. Germline V gives CDR1 MGHRA, CDR2 YSYEKL. Trimming stripped 1 base from V and 5 bases from J, with 11 bases between. The CDR3 contains 15 residues. The CDR3 loop is CASSQGRLNNEKLFF. CDR3 nucleotide sequence: TGCGCCAGCAGCCAAGGACGACTGAACAATGAAAAACTGTTTTTT.

The CDR3 is CASSPTGGPTEAFF. CDR3 DNA: TGTGCCAGCTCCCCCACAGGCGGCCCTACTGAAGCTTTCTTT. This sequence joins TRBV18 and TRBJ1-1; maybe TRBD1 (5 bases). Germline-derived CDR1 and CDR2 are KGHSH and LQKENI. This CDR3 is built from 14 residues. The V gene lost 6 bases and the J gene lost 5 bases, with 16 bases spanning the gap.

The rearrangement uses TRBV4-3 and TRBJ1-2, with D possibly matching TRBD1 (5 bases). V lost 0 bases and J 5 bases, leaving 13 bases between the germline ends. Germline CDR1 and CDR2: LGHNA and YSLEER. This CDR3 is built from 15 residues. CDR3 loop: CASSQDPATVYGYTF. The CDR3 DNA reads as TGCGCCAGCAGCCAAGATCCGGCGACAGTTTATGGCTACACCTTC.

This clonotype came up a few times. V usage is TRBV7-9 and J usage is TRBJ2-1; 7 bases align to TRBD2. The germline V gene has CDR1 SEHNR and CDR2 FQNEAQ (reference sequence). V dropped 5 bases and J dropped 5; count of bases not matched to a gene: 9. The length of the CDR3 is 15 residues. The CDR3 spells CASSPRGWRDNEQFF. CDR3 nucleotide sequence: TGTGCCAGCAGCCCGCGGGGGTGGCGGGACAATGAGCAGTTCTTC.

V gene TRBV12-3 or TRBV12-4 combines with J gene TRBJ2-1; 9 bases agree with TRBD1. The CDR3 loop spans 14 amino acids. J gave up 8 bases and V 3 bases, and 5 bases lay outside the gene matches. CDR3 sequence: CASSLTGGGDEQFF. The DNA for the CDR3 is TGTGCCAGCAGTTTGACAGGGGGAGGTGATGAGCAGTTCTTC.

This clonotype was seen a few times. The chain combines TRBV24-1 with TRBJ2-1, with D possibly TRBD2 on 5 matching bases. Germline V CDR1 and CDR2: KGHDR, SFDVKD. The length of the CDR3 is 13 residues. Trimming took 5 bases from V and 7 from J, leaving 11 bases between them. The CDR3 spells CATSAPIANEQFF. The CDR3, as DNA: TGTGCCACCAGTGCCCCCATAGCGAATGAGCAGTTCTTC.

This clonotype was counted only a few times. V is TRBV6-5 and J is TRBJ2-1; D is uncertain. Germline lookup yields CDR1 MNHEY and CDR2 SVGAGI. V shed 6 bases and J shed 0 bases, with 9 bases lying between them. The CDR3 totals 14 residues. CDR3 loop: CASRGLSSYNEQFF. Here the CDR3 DNA reads TGTGCCAGCAGGGGCTTGAGCTCCTACAATGAGCAGTTCTTC.

This clonotype was detected a few times. The chain links TRBV12-3 or TRBV12-4 to TRBJ2-7; 8 bases are a match to TRBD1. With 6 bases clipped from V and 5 bases from J, the junction kept 12 bases outside the gene matches. The CDR3 extends over 15 amino acids. CDR3 amino acids: CASSLTGQGQNEQYF. CDR3 in DNA: TGTGCCAGCAGCTTGACAGGACAGGGACAAAACGAGCAGTACTTC.

The chain is built from TRBV6-5 and TRBJ2-7; maybe TRBD1 (5 bases). Trimming cost V 2 bases and J 2 bases, with 16 bases left between them. Germline CDR1 MNHEY, CDR2 SVGAGI. CDR3 length equals 16 residues. This CDR3 is CASSYGHPRVAYEQYF. Here the CDR3 DNA reads TGTGCCAGCAGTTACGGTCACCCCAGGGTGGCCTACGAGCAGTACTTC.

This chain links TRBV27 with TRBJ1-4; D perhaps matches TRBD1 (5 bases). V was clipped by 1 base and J by 8 bases, with 8 bases between them. Germline V gene lookup returns CDR1 MNHEY and CDR2 SMNVEV (reference sequence). This CDR3 has 13 residues. The CDR3 region has the DNA TGTGCCAGCAGTTTATTGGGGGAGGAAAAACTGTTTTTT. Its protein is CASSLLGEEKLFF.

The chain couples TRBV9 to TRBJ2-7; 11 bases map to TRBD2. This CDR3 region has 18 residues. The germline gives CDR1 SGDLS, CDR2 YYNGEE. J lost 1 base, V lost 0 bases, and 9 bases had no gene match. CDR3 sequence: CASSVAPQGLADSYEQYF. CDR3 DNA: TGTGCCAGCAGCGTAGCTCCCCAGGGACTAGCGGATTCCTACGAGCAGTACTTC.